The following is a T cell receptor (beta chain) sequence with its context. Antigen: not known. The V gene's germline CDR1 is MNHEY and CDR2 SVGEGT. The CDR3 totals 14 residues. V was pared by 10 bases and J by 0 bases, with 13 bases between. This specimen comes from a study of blood T cells in healthy people across ages. A second PCR, run for about 7 to 11 cycles, used a sample-barcoded 5' primer plus a J-beta primer mix. TCRdb redid the calling of the 5' RACE reads with MiXCR, one entry per CDR3 protein. The table shows some 780,000 distinct CDR3 sequences, with about 61% occurring only once. Study-level points and caveats: CMV status of donors was unknown, possibly confounding expanded clonotype changes. Strong correlation was found linking TCR beta diversity to naive T cell percentage.

The chain joins TRBV6-2 or TRBV6-3 to TRBJ2-1; D perhaps matches TRBD2 (5 bases). This receptor was identified in a man aged 35 to 55 in good health. Sequencing used blood. The DNA of the CDR3 is TGTGCCACCGCGCTGGGGAGCTCCTACAATGAGCAGTTCTTC. Translating gives CATALGSSYNEQFF.